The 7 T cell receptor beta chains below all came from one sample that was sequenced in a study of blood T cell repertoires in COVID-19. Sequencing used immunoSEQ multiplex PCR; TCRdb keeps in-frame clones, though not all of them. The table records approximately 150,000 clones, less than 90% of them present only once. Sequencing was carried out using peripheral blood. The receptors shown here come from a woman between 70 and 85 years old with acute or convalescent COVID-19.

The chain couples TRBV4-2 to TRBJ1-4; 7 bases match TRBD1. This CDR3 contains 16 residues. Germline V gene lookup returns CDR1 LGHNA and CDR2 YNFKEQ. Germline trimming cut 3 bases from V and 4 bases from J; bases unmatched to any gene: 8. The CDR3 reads CASSQRDRVNNEKLFF. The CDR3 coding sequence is TGTGCCAGCAGCCAGCGTGACAGGGTTAATAATGAAAAACTGTTTTTT.

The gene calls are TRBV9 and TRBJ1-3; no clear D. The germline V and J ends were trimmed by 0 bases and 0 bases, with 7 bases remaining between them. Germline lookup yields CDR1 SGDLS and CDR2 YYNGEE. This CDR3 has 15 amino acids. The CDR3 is CASSVGPDSGNTIYF. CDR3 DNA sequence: TGTGCCAGCAGCGTAGGCCCAGACTCTGGAAACACCATATATTTT. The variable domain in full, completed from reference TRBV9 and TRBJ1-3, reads DSGVTQTPKHLITATGQRVTLRCSPRSGDLSVYWYQQSLDQGLQFLIQYYNGEERAKGNILERFSAQQFPDLHSELNLSSLELGDSALYFCASSVGPDSGNTIYFGEGSWLTVV.

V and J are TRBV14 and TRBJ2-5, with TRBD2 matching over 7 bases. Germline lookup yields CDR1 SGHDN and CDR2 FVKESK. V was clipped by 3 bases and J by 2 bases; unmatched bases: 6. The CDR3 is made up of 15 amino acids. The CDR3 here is CASSHPGGSQETQYF. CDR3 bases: TGTGCCAGCAGCCATCCGGGAGGTTCGCAAGAGACCCAGTACTTC.

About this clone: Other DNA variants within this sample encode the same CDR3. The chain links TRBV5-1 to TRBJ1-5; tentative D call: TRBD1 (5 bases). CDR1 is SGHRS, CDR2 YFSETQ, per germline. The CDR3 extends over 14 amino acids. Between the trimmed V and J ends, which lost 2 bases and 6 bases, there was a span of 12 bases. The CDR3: CASSFLGGGQPQHF. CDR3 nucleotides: TGCGCCAGCAGCTTTCTGGGGGGTGGTCAGCCCCAGCATTTT.

The CDR3 DNA reads as TGTGCCGCCTCCGCGGGCGGGGAGCTGTTTTTT. This translates into CAASAGGELFF. The chain has TRBV12-3 or TRBV12-4 and TRBJ2-2; D is perhaps TRBD2 (5 bases). The CDR3 consists of 11 residues. V was cut by 11 bases and J by 7 bases, with 11 bases left in between.

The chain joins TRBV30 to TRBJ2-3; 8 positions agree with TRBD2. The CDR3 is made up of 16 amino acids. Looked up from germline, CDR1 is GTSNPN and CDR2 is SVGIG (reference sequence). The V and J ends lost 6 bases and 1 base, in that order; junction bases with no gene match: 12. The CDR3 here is CACQFSSGRRTDTQYF. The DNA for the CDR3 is TGTGCCTGCCAGTTTTCTAGCGGGCGACGCACAGATACGCAGTATTTT.

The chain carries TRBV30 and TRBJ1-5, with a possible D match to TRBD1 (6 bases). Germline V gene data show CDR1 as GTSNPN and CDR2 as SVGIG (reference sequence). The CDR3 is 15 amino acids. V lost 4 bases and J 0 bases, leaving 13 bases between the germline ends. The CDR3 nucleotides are TGTGCCTGGACCCCCTGGGGACATAGCAATCAGCCCCAGCATTTT. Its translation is CAWTPWGHSNQPQHF.